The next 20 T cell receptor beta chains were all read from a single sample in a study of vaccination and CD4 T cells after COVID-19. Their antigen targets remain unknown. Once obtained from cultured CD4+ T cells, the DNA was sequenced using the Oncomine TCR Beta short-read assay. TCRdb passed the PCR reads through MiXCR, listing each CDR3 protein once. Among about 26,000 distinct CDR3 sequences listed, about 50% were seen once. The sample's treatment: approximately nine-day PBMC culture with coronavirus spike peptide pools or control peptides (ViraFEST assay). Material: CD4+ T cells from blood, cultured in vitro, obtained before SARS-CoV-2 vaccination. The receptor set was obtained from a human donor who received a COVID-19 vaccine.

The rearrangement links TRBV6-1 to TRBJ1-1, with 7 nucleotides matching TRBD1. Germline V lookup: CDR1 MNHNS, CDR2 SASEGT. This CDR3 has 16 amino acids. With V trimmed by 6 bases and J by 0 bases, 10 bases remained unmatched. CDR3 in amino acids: CASSRYRDRVNTEAFF. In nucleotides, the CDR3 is TGTGCCAGCAGCCGATACCGGGACAGAGTGAACACTGAAGCTTTCTTT.

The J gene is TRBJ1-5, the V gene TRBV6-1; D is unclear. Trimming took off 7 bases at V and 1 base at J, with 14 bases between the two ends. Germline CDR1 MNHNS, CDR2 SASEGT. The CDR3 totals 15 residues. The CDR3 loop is CASKVSVESNQPQHF. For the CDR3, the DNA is TGTGCCAGCAAGGTTTCCGTAGAGAGCAATCAGCCCCAGCATTTT.

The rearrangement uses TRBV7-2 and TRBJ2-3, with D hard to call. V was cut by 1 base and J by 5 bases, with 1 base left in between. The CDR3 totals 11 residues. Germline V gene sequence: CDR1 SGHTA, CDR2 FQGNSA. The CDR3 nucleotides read TGTGCCAGCAGCTTAGTAGATACGCAGTATTTT. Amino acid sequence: CASSLVDTQYF.

CDR3 region: CSARVAANYGYTF. As DNA, the CDR3 is TGCAGTGCTAGAGTAGCAGCTAACTATGGCTACACCTTC. The chain links TRBV20-1 to TRBJ1-2; no clear D gene. The CDR3 has 13 residues. V lost 1 base and J 0 bases, leaving 6 bases between the germline ends. Germline CDR1 is DFQATT and CDR2 is SNEGSKA (reference sequence).

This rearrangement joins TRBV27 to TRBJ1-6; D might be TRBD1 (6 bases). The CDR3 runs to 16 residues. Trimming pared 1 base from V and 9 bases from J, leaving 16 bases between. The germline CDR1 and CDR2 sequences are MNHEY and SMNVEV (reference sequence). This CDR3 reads CASSLLGGAGASPLHF. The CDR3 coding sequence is TGTGCCAGCAGTTTATTGGGGGGGGCGGGAGCTTCACCCCTCCACTTT.

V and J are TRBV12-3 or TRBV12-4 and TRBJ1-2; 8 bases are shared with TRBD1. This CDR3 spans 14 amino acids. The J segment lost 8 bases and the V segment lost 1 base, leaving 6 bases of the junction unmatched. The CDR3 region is CASSLGDRTSGYTF. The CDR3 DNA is TGTGCCAGCAGTTTAGGGGACAGGACTTCGGGCTACACCTTC.

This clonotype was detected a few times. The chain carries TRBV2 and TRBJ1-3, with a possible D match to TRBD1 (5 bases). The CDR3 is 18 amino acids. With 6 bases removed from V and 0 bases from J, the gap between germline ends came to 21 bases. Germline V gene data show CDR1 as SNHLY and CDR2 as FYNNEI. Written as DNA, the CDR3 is TGTGCCAGCAGCGGGCCGAAGGGACTGTCGAGCTCTGGAAACACCATATATTTT. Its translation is CASSGPKGLSSSGNTIYF.

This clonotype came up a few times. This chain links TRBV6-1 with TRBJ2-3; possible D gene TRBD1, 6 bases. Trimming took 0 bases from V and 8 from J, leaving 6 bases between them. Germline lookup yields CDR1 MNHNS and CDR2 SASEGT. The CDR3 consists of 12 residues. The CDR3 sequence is CASSEAGGTQYF. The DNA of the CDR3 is TGTGCCAGCAGTGAAGCAGGGGGTACGCAGTATTTT.

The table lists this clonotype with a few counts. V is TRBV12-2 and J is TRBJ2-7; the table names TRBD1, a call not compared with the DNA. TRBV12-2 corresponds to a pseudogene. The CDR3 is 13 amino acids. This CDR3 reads CASRLDRTAEQYF. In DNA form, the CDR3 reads TGTGCAAGTCGCTTAGACCGGACAGCCGAGCAGTACTTC.

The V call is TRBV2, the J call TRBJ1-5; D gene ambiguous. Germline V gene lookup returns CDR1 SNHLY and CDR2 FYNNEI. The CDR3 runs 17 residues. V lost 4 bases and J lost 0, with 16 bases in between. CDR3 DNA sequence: TGTGCCAGCAGTGGGCTAGGGAGGGTTGGTAGCAATCAGCCCCAGCATTTT. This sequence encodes CASSGLGRVGSNQPQHF.

CDR3: CASSLLSGGELFF. CDR3 DNA: TGTGCCAGCAGTCTCCTTTCCGGGGGGGAGCTGTTTTTT. The chain carries TRBV12-3 or TRBV12-4 and TRBJ2-2; D not certain. The CDR3 runs 13 residues. V was clipped by 5 bases and J by 8 bases, with 12 bases between them.

In nucleotides, the CDR3 is TGTGCCAGCAGCCGTCCGACAGGGGCAGATACGCAGTATTTT. This sequence encodes CASSRPTGADTQYF. This chain links TRBV11-2 with TRBJ2-3; TRBD1 matches at 8 bases. CDR1 and CDR2 from the germline V gene are SGHAT and FQNNGV. The V gene end was trimmed by 5 bases and the J gene end by 4 bases; junction bases not matched to a gene: 5. This CDR3 contains 14 residues.

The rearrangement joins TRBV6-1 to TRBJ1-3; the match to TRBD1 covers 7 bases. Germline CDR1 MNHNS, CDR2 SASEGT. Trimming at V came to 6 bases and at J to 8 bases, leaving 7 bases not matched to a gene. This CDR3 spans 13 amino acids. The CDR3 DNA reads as TGTGCCAGCAGCGAGAGACAGGGAGACACCATATATTTT. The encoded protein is CASSERQGDTIYF.

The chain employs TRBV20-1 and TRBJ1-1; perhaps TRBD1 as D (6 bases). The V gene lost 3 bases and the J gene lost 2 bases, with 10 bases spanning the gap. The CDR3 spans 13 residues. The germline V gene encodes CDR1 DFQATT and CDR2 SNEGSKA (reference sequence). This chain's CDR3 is CSASRGPNTEAFF. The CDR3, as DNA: TGCAGTGCTAGTCGGGGGCCAAACACTGAAGCTTTCTTT.

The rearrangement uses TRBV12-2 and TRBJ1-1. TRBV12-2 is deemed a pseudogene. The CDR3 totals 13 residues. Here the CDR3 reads CASRSTDLTEAFF. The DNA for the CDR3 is TGTGCAAGTCGCTCTACTGACCTGACTGAAGCTTTCTTT.

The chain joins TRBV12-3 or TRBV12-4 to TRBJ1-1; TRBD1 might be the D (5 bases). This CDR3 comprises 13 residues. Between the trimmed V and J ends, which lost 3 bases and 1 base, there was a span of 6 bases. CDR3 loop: CASSFDRNTEAFF. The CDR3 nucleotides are TGTGCCAGCAGTTTCGACAGGAACACTGAAGCTTTCTTT.

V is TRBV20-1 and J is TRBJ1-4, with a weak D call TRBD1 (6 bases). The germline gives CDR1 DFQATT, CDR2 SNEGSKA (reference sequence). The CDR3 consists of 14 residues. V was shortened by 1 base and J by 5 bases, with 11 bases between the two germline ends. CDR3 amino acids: CSARGDGQNEKLFF. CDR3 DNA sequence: TGCAGTGCTAGAGGAGATGGACAGAATGAAAAACTGTTTTTT.

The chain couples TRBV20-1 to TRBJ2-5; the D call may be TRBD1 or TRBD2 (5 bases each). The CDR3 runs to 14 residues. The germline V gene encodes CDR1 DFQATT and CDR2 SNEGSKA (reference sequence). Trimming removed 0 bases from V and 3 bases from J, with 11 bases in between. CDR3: CSAREGVAEETQYF. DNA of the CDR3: TGCAGTGCTAGAGAGGGGGTGGCGGAAGAGACCCAGTACTTC.

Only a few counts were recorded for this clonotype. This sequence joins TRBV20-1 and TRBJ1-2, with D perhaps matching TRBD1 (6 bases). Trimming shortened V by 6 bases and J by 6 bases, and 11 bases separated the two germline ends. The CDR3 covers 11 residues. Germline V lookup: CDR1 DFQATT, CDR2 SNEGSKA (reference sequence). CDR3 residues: CSATRGNGYTF. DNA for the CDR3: TGCAGTGCCACAAGGGGGAATGGCTACACCTTC.

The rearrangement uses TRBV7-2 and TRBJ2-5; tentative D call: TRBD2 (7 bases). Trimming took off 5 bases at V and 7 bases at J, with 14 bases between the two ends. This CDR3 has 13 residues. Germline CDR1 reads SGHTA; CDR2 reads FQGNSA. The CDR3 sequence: CASSRGEGGTQYF. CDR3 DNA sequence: TGTGCCAGCAGCCGCGGGGAGGGGGGGACCCAGTACTTC.